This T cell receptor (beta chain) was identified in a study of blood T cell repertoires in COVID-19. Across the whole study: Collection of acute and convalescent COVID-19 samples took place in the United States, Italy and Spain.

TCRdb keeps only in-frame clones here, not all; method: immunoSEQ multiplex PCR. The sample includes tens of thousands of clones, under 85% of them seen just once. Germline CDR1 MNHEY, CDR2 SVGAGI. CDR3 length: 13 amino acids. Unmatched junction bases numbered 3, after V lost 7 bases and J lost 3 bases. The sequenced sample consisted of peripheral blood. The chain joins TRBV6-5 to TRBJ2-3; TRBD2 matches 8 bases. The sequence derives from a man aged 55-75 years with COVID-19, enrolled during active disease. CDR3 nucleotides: TGTGCCAGCACGGCTAGCGGGACAGATACGCAGTATTTT. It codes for CASTASGTDTQYF.